The 21 T cell receptor beta chains presented below share a single source sample, sequenced in a study of T cells after yellow fever vaccination. TCRdb re-called the 5' RACE reads through MiXCR, storing one row per CDR3 protein. The sample records a few hundred thousand distinct CDR3 sequences, about a sixth being singletons. The source material was PBMCs, sampled 5 days after the first yellow fever vaccination. The receptors come from a man aged 18 to 30 who received the YFV17D yellow fever vaccine.

This clonotype was seen only a few times. The gene calls are TRBV7-2 and TRBJ2-5; D gene ambiguous. Between the trimmed V and J ends, which lost 1 base and 4 bases, there was a span of 7 bases. Germline V lookup: CDR1 SGHTA, CDR2 FQGNSA. This CDR3 is 13 amino acids long. This CDR3 reads CASSLVPGETQYF. CDR3 coding DNA: TGTGCCAGCAGCTTAGTTCCGGGAGAGACCCAGTACTTC.

The table lists this clonotype with a few counts. The rearrangement joins TRBV5-1 to TRBJ1-4; 7 bases agree with TRBD1. With 0 bases clipped from V and 8 bases from J, the junction kept 7 bases outside the gene matches. Germline CDR1 reads SGHRS; CDR2 reads YFSETQ. The CDR3 is made up of 15 amino acids. CDR3 loop: CASSLGDRVGEKLFF. In DNA form, the CDR3 reads TGCGCCAGCAGCTTGGGTGACAGGGTTGGGGAAAAACTGTTTTTT.

In its sample, this clonotype was seen a few times. This chain joins TRBV6-1 and TRBJ2-2; 7 nucleotides agree with TRBD1. This CDR3 comprises 15 residues. V shed 6 bases and J 7 bases; nucleotides not matched to a gene: 11. Germline V CDR1 and CDR2: MNHNS, SASEGT. The CDR3 reads CASSRDRAFYGELFF. For the CDR3, the DNA is TGTGCCAGCAGCCGAGACAGGGCATTTTACGGGGAGCTGTTTTTT.

This sequence joins TRBV5-1 and TRBJ1-1; no definite D call. Germline CDR1 and CDR2: SGHRS and YFSETQ. V lost 7 bases to trimming and J lost 1 base, with 11 bases between them. This CDR3 has 13 amino acids. The CDR3, as DNA: TGCGCCAGCCACCGACGGTCGAACACTGAAGCTTTCTTT. Amino acids: CASHRRSNTEAFF.

With regard to this clonotype: One base away lies a much larger clone, so this may be a sequencing read error. The V gene is TRBV5-1, the J gene TRBJ2-5, with D unclear. This CDR3 region has 15 residues. Germline values: CDR1 SGHRS, CDR2 YFSETQ. The V end was cut by 1 base, the J end by 5 bases, with 15 bases between. The CDR3 spells CASSLSQVARETQYF. The CDR3, as DNA: TGCGCCAGCAGCTTGAGTCAGGTGGCCCGGGAGACCCAGTACTTC.

This clonotype showed up just a few times. CDR3 in DNA: TGTGCCAGCAGTTCCGGGACAGGACTCTACGAGCAGTACTTC. This sequence encodes CASSSGTGLYEQYF. The rearrangement links TRBV12-3 or TRBV12-4 to TRBJ2-7; 8 bases align to TRBD1. This CDR3 is built from 14 residues. With 4 bases clipped from V and 3 bases from J, the junction kept 5 bases outside the gene matches.

This clonotype has only a few counts. This sequence joins TRBV7-2 and TRBJ2-3; 7 positions agree with TRBD2. The CDR3 sequence is 14 residues long. CDR1 and CDR2 (germline): SGHTA, FQGNSA. Germline trimming cut 3 bases from V and 6 bases from J; bases unmatched to any gene: 6. The CDR3 DNA sequence: TGTGCCAGCAGCTTTAGCGGGCCCGGGGATACGCAGTATTTT. It codes for CASSFSGPGDTQYF.

The chain is built from TRBV6-1 and TRBJ2-3; TRBD2 aligns across 7 bases. The CDR3 is made up of 16 amino acids. J lost 1 base, V lost 6 bases, and 10 bases had no gene match. The germline V gene encodes CDR1 MNHNS and CDR2 SASEGT. CDR3 residues: CASSPAVSGGTDTQYF. CDR3 nucleotide sequence: TGTGCCAGCAGCCCAGCAGTGAGCGGGGGCACAGATACGCAGTATTTT.

The V and J genes are TRBV5-1 and TRBJ1-4; 7 nucleotides match TRBD1. Losses at the gene ends were 3 bases for V and 6 bases for J; bases not matched to a gene: 11. Germline CDR1 reads SGHRS; CDR2 reads YFSETQ. The CDR3 contains 16 residues. The CDR3 DNA reads TGCGCCAGCAGCTGGACCGGGACAGCCGAATATGAAAAACTGTTTTTT. As protein: CASSWTGTAEYEKLFF.

The V and J genes are TRBV6-5 and TRBJ1-1; D is perhaps TRBD1 (6 bases). The CDR3 sequence is 15 residues long. Germline CDR1 MNHEY, CDR2 SVGAGI. Trimming took off 0 bases at V and 0 bases at J, with 8 bases between the two ends. The CDR3 coding sequence is TGTGCCAGCAGTTACTCGAGGACAGTGAACACTGAAGCTTTCTTT. It codes for CASSYSRTVNTEAFF.

The rearrangement uses TRBV7-9 and TRBJ2-1; D unclear. Germline assignment: CDR1 SEHNR and CDR2 FQNEAQ (reference sequence). V was cut by 1 base and J by 1 base, with 11 bases left in between. The CDR3 runs 16 residues. The CDR3 reads CASSLVILGSYNEQFF. CDR3 DNA: TGTGCCAGCAGCTTAGTTATATTGGGGTCCTACAATGAGCAGTTCTTC.

V and J are TRBV9 and TRBJ2-1, with 11 bases that match TRBD2. This CDR3 comprises 15 residues. V shed 1 base, J shed 8 bases, and the junction held 5 bases outside the gene matches. Germline V gene lookup returns CDR1 SGDLS and CDR2 YYNGEE. Here the CDR3 DNA reads TGTGCCAGCAGCGTATTACTAGCGGGGGAGCATGAGCAGTTCTTC. It translates to CASSVLLAGEHEQFF.

The CDR3 coding sequence is TGTGCTCACACTGGGCGCTGGCGGGGGAAAATGGAGTTCTTC. It codes for CAHTGRWRGKMEFF. This chain joins TRBV30 and TRBJ2-1, with 7 bases aligning to TRBD2. CDR1 and CDR2 from the germline V gene are GTSNPN and SVGIG (reference sequence). This CDR3 comprises 14 residues.

This chain links TRBV5-5 with TRBJ1-1; D gene uncertain. With 5 bases removed from V and 3 bases from J, the gap between germline ends came to 14 bases. CDR3 size: 14 residues. The germline V gene has CDR1 SGHKS and CDR2 YYEKEE (reference sequence). This chain's CDR3 is CASRYNQGDTEAFF. The CDR3 nucleotides are TGTGCCAGCAGATACAACCAAGGAGACACTGAAGCTTTCTTT. The full variable domain, rest sourced from reference TRBV5-5 and TRBJ1-1, is DAGVTQSPTHLIKTRGQQVTLRCSPISGHKSVSWYQQVLGQGPQFIFQYYEKEERGRGNFPDRFSARQFPNYSSELNVNALLLGDSALYLCASRYNQGDTEAFFGQGTRLTVV.

The chain combines TRBV7-2 with TRBJ2-2; 8 bases fit TRBD2. Germline-derived CDR1 and CDR2 are SGHTA and FQGNSA. The CDR3 is 16 amino acids. The junction had 12 bases not matched to a gene; V was cut back by 6 bases and J by 6 bases. The CDR3: CASRPLGGGLSGELFF. The DNA of the CDR3 is TGTGCCAGCAGACCTTTGGGCGGGGGGCTTTCCGGGGAGCTGTTTTTT.

J is TRBJ1-1 and V is TRBV7-6; weak D call: TRBD1 (5 bases). The CDR3 spans 15 residues. Germline V gives CDR1 SGHVS, CDR2 FNYEAQ. The V gene lost 2 bases and the J gene lost 5 bases, with 15 bases spanning the gap. The CDR3, as DNA: TGTGCCAGCAGCTTATTGGAGGGGCTTTCAACTGAAGCTTTCTTT. It is translated as CASSLLEGLSTEAFF.

There are a few counts of this clonotype. J is TRBJ2-7 and V is TRBV5-6; possibly TRBD1 or TRBD2 for D (5 bases each). This CDR3 region has 12 residues. Germline V gene data show CDR1 as SGHDT and CDR2 as YYEEEE. Trimming cost V 4 bases and J 5 bases, with 10 bases left between them. The CDR3 DNA is TGTGCCAGCAGCCCAGGGAGCCACGAGCAGTACTTC. Amino acid sequence: CASSPGSHEQYF.

At least ten counts were recorded for this clonotype. V is TRBV4-2 and J is TRBJ1-3; D gene unclear. The germline V and J ends were trimmed by 0 bases and 1 base, with 10 bases remaining between them. Germline V gives CDR1 LGHNA, CDR2 YNFKEQ. This CDR3 contains 16 residues. DNA of the CDR3: TGTGCCAGCAGCCAAGACGTCCCATTGTCTGGAAACACCATATATTTT. Translation gives CASSQDVPLSGNTIYF.

V usage is TRBV7-2 and J usage is TRBJ2-2, with D perhaps matching TRBD2 (5 bases). Germline V gene lookup returns CDR1 SGHTA and CDR2 FQGNSA. Deletions cut 6 bases from V and 2 bases from J, with 10 bases between. The CDR3 totals 14 residues. CDR3 sequence: CASSYSVNTGELFF. CDR3 DNA sequence: TGTGCCAGCAGTTATAGCGTCAACACCGGGGAGCTGTTTTTT.

The rearrangement joins TRBV7-6 to TRBJ2-1; D ambiguous. V dropped 5 bases and J dropped 7 bases, with 15 bases sitting between them. Germline CDR1 SGHVS, CDR2 FNYEAQ. This CDR3 comprises 14 residues. CDR3 loop: CASSRRVPGNEQFF. As DNA, the CDR3 is TGTGCCAGCAGCCGACGGGTGCCCGGTAATGAGCAGTTCTTC.

This rearrangement joins TRBV20-1 to TRBJ1-3; D uncertain. CDR1 and CDR2 (germline): DFQATT, SNEGSKA (reference sequence). V lost 6 bases, J lost 0 bases, and 21 bases lay in between. This CDR3 spans 17 amino acids. CDR3 in DNA: TGCAGTGCAGCCCCGGCCCAGGAGTGGTTCTCTGGAAACACCATATATTTT. Translating it yields CSAAPAQEWFSGNTIYF.